The rows below give T cell receptor beta chains drawn from one sample of a study of beta chain features in type 1 diabetes. Some clones are missing from TCRdb's copy, which holds only in-frame ones; the method was immunoSEQ multiplex PCR. The table has hundreds of thousands of clones, roughly 13% seen once. Sequencing used naive CD4+ T cells from blood. The receptors derive from a man aged 18-30 years with type 1 diabetes. CDR3s include the opening cysteine and the closing phenylalanine or tryptophan. Each record gives: clone size, CDR3 length, V gene, J gene, D gene, CDR3 protein, CDR3 DNA. The D gene is left open where the match is weak. The size field is filled for only some rows; it gives once, few, many or a size class.

clone size: NA
CDR3 length: 14
V gene: TRBV7-9
J gene: TRBJ1-5
D gene: NA
CDR3 protein: CASSLRGSNQPQHF
CDR3 DNA: TGTGCCAGCAGCTTAAGAGGGAGCAATCAGCCCCAGCATTTT

clone size: NA
CDR3 length: 15
V gene: TRBV9
J gene: TRBJ1-1
D gene: NA
CDR3 protein: CASSVETGGDTEAFF
CDR3 DNA: TGTGCCAGCAGCGTAGAGACGGGGGGCGATACTGAAGCTTTCTTT

clone size: few
CDR3 length: 15
V gene: TRBV7-9
J gene: TRBJ2-7
D gene: NA
CDR3 protein: CASSLSQGPTYEQYF
CDR3 DNA: TGTGCCAGCAGCTTGTCCCAGGGGCCGACCTACGAGCAGTACTTC

clone size: few
CDR3 length: 14
V gene: TRBV11-2
J gene: TRBJ1-1
D gene: TRBD1
CDR3 protein: CASTRQGDIAEAFF
CDR3 DNA: TGTGCCAGCACCCGACAGGGCGATATTGCTGAAGCTTTCTTT

clone size: few
CDR3 length: 13
V gene: TRBV9
J gene: TRBJ2-2
D gene: NA
CDR3 protein: CASSVPGVEELFF
CDR3 DNA: TGTGCCAGCAGCGTACCGGGTGTGGAGGAGCTGTTTTTT

clone size: few
CDR3 length: 16
V gene: TRBV7-2
J gene: TRBJ2-5
D gene: TRBD2
CDR3 protein: CASSIRLAGVGETQYF
CDR3 DNA: TGTGCCAGCAGCATAAGACTAGCGGGAGTAGGGGAGACCCAGTACTTC

clone size: NA
CDR3 length: 14
V gene: TRBV6-1
J gene: TRBJ1-1
D gene: NA
CDR3 protein: CASSEGGENTEAFF
CDR3 DNA: TGTGCCAGCAGTGAGGGAGGAGAGAACACTGAAGCTTTCTTT

clone size: few
CDR3 length: 15
V gene: TRBV4-2
J gene: TRBJ1-2
D gene: NA
CDR3 protein: CASSQDWEGPYGYTF
CDR3 DNA: TGTGCCAGCAGCCAAGATTGGGAGGGGCCCTATGGCTACACCTTC

clone size: few
CDR3 length: 15
V gene: TRBV7-6
J gene: TRBJ2-5
D gene: NA
CDR3 protein: CASSLVSWAVETQYF
CDR3 DNA: TGTGCCAGCAGCTTAGTGAGTTGGGCAGTAGAGACCCAGTACTTC

clone size: few
CDR3 length: 17
V gene: TRBV7-9
J gene: TRBJ2-2
D gene: NA
CDR3 protein: CASSPTVTLANTGELFF
CDR3 DNA: TGTGCCAGCAGCCCGACAGTTACACTCGCGAACACCGGGGAGCTGTTTTTT

clone size: few
CDR3 length: 16
V gene: TRBV5-1
J gene: TRBJ1-2
D gene: NA
CDR3 protein: CASSEGQFSANYGYTF
CDR3 DNA: TGCGCCAGCAGCGAAGGACAGTTTTCGGCTAACTATGGCTACACCTTC

clone size: NA
CDR3 length: 14
V gene: TRBV28
J gene: TRBJ2-7
D gene: NA
CDR3 protein: CASSLDRPNCEQYF
CDR3 DNA: TGTGCCAGCAGTTTAGACAGGCCGAACTGCGAGCAGTACTTC

clone size: few
CDR3 length: 13
V gene: TRBV7-9
J gene: TRBJ2-1
D gene: NA
CDR3 protein: CASSFRRGDEQFF
CDR3 DNA: TGTGCCAGCAGCTTCCGCAGGGGCGATGAGCAGTTCTTC

clone size: NA
CDR3 length: 11
V gene: TRBV5-1
J gene: TRBJ2-1
D gene: NA
CDR3 protein: CASSLEIEQFF
CDR3 DNA: TGCGCCAGCAGCTTGGAGATTGAGCAGTTCTTC

clone size: NA
CDR3 length: 13
V gene: TRBV30
J gene: TRBJ1-5
D gene: TRBD1
CDR3 protein: CAWGPQGDQPQHF
CDR3 DNA: TGTGCCTGGGGGCCTCAGGGGGATCAGCCCCAGCATTTT

clone size: few
CDR3 length: 13
V gene: TRBV29-1
J gene: TRBJ2-7
D gene: NA
CDR3 protein: CSVSGTYSYEQYF
CDR3 DNA: TGCAGCGTTTCCGGGACATACTCCTACGAGCAGTACTTC

clone size: few
CDR3 length: 15
V gene: TRBV30
J gene: TRBJ1-2
D gene: NA
CDR3 protein: CAWRGTRPSVYGYTF
CDR3 DNA: TGTGCCTGGAGGGGCACCCGTCCGTCCGTATATGGCTACACCTTC

clone size: NA
CDR3 length: 16
V gene: TRBV29-1
J gene: TRBJ1-5
D gene: NA
CDR3 protein: CSLGQSRGVSNQPQHF
CDR3 DNA: TGCAGCCTAGGACAGTCGAGGGGGGTTAGCAATCAGCCCCAGCATTTT

clone size: NA
CDR3 length: 18
V gene: TRBV18
J gene: TRBJ1-1
D gene: NA
CDR3 protein: CASSPQRDRRPGWAEAFF
CDR3 DNA: TGTGCCAGCTCACCTCAAAGGGATCGGCGGCCGGGGTGGGCTGAAGCTTTCTTT

clone size: NA
CDR3 length: 14
V gene: TRBV18
J gene: TRBJ2-7
D gene: TRBD1
CDR3 protein: CASCPDRVFHEQYF
CDR3 DNA: TGTGCCAGCTGCCCGGACAGGGTATTTCACGAGCAGTACTTC

clone size: few
CDR3 length: 14
V gene: TRBV27
J gene: TRBJ2-1
D gene: TRBD2
CDR3 protein: CASSLTSGTAEQFF
CDR3 DNA: TGTGCCAGCAGTTTAACTAGCGGGACCGCTGAGCAGTTCTTC

clone size: NA
CDR3 length: 16
V gene: TRBV9
J gene: TRBJ2-5
D gene: NA
CDR3 protein: CASSVSPTRTQETQYF
CDR3 DNA: TGTGCCAGCAGCGTATCGCCTACCCGGACCCAAGAGACCCAGTACTTC

clone size: NA
CDR3 length: 14
V gene: TRBV28
J gene: TRBJ1-5
D gene: NA
CDR3 protein: CASSLIRGNQPQHF
CDR3 DNA: TGTGCCAGCAGTTTGATCAGGGGCAATCAGCCCCAGCATTTT

clone size: NA
CDR3 length: 16
V gene: TRBV7-6
J gene: TRBJ2-7
D gene: NA
CDR3 protein: CASSWGAGSLAYEQYF
CDR3 DNA: TGTGCCAGCAGCTGGGGGGCAGGGTCATTGGCCTACGAGCAGTACTTC

clone size: NA
CDR3 length: 16
V gene: TRBV29-1
J gene: TRBJ2-1
D gene: TRBD2
CDR3 protein: CSVEHSGSPRANEQFF
CDR3 DNA: TGCAGCGTTGAGCACAGCGGGAGTCCCCGGGCCAATGAGCAGTTCTTC

clone size: few
CDR3 length: 15
V gene: TRBV19
J gene: TRBJ2-3
D gene: NA
CDR3 protein: CASRDQREGTDTQYF
CDR3 DNA: TGTGCCAGTAGAGATCAGAGGGAGGGCACAGATACGCAGTATTTT

clone size: few
CDR3 length: 15
V gene: TRBV7-9
J gene: TRBJ2-7
D gene: NA
CDR3 protein: CASSLLKGNPYEQYF
CDR3 DNA: TGTGCCAGCAGCTTATTGAAGGGGAACCCCTACGAGCAGTACTTC

clone size: NA
CDR3 length: 14
V gene: TRBV7-7
J gene: TRBJ2-7
D gene: TRBD1
CDR3 protein: CASSLSQGPYEQYF
CDR3 DNA: TGTGCTAGCAGCCTATCACAGGGGCCCTACGAGCAGTACTTC

clone size: few
CDR3 length: 15
V gene: TRBV4-2
J gene: TRBJ2-2
D gene: TRBD1
CDR3 protein: CASSPPRDSTGELFF
CDR3 DNA: TGTGCCAGCAGTCCTCCCCGGGACAGCACCGGGGAGCTGTTTTTT

clone size: NA
CDR3 length: 16
V gene: TRBV5-1
J gene: TRBJ1-1
D gene: NA
CDR3 protein: CASSLGRQDKNTEAFF
CDR3 DNA: TGCGCCAGCAGCTTAGGGCGACAGGATAAGAACACTGAAGCTTTCTTT

clone size: few
CDR3 length: 14
V gene: TRBV30
J gene: TRBJ1-2
D gene: NA
CDR3 protein: CAWSVRGQGSGYTF
CDR3 DNA: TGTGCCTGGAGTGTACGGGGGCAGGGCTCTGGCTACACCTTC

clone size: few
CDR3 length: 16
V gene: TRBV9
J gene: TRBJ2-2
D gene: TRBD2
CDR3 protein: CASSVGGTSGTGELFF
CDR3 DNA: TGTGCCAGCAGCGTAGGGGGAACTAGCGGTACCGGGGAGCTGTTTTTT

clone size: few
CDR3 length: 12
V gene: TRBV27
J gene: TRBJ1-2
D gene: NA
CDR3 protein: CASSLRGNGYTF
CDR3 DNA: TGTGCCAGCAGTTTACGGGGAAATGGCTACACCTTC

clone size: few
CDR3 length: 13
V gene: TRBV2
J gene: TRBJ2-7
D gene: NA
CDR3 protein: CASRGQPSGEQYF
CDR3 DNA: TGTGCCAGCAGAGGACAGCCCTCCGGGGAGCAGTACTTC

clone size: NA
CDR3 length: 12
V gene: TRBV29-1
J gene: TRBJ1-4
D gene: NA
CDR3 protein: CSVGIRNEKLFF
CDR3 DNA: TGCAGCGTTGGTATTCGGAATGAAAAACTGTTTTTT

clone size: few
CDR3 length: 14
V gene: TRBV19
J gene: TRBJ2-2
D gene: TRBD2
CDR3 protein: CASSGGINNGELFF
CDR3 DNA: TGTGCCAGTAGCGGGGGGATCAACAACGGGGAGCTGTTTTTT

clone size: few
CDR3 length: 16
V gene: TRBV7-6
J gene: TRBJ2-3
D gene: NA
CDR3 protein: CASSLASRAGTDTQYF
CDR3 DNA: TGTGCCAGCAGCTTAGCGAGCAGGGCGGGGACAGATACGCAGTATTTT

clone size: few
CDR3 length: 15
V gene: TRBV30
J gene: TRBJ2-3
D gene: NA
CDR3 protein: CAWSWSGYNTDTQYF
CDR3 DNA: TGTGCCTGGAGTTGGAGCGGGTACAACACAGATACGCAGTATTTT

clone size: few
CDR3 length: 14
V gene: TRBV29-1
J gene: TRBJ2-7
D gene: NA
CDR3 protein: CSVVPGFLSYEQYF
CDR3 DNA: TGCAGCGTTGTCCCGGGATTTTTATCCTACGAGCAGTACTTC

clone size: few
CDR3 length: 13
V gene: TRBV11-2
J gene: TRBJ2-2
D gene: NA
CDR3 protein: CASSPSGAGELFF
CDR3 DNA: TGTGCCAGCAGCCCCAGCGGTGCCGGGGAGCTGTTTTTT

clone size: NA
CDR3 length: 13
V gene: TRBV11-3
J gene: TRBJ2-3
D gene: NA
CDR3 protein: CASSLTRSDTQYF
CDR3 DNA: TGTGCCAGCAGCTTGACACGTTCAGATACGCAGTATTTT

clone size: few
CDR3 length: 16
V gene: TRBV10-3
J gene: TRBJ2-7
D gene: NA
CDR3 protein: CAISAAGTQPIGEQYF
CDR3 DNA: TGTGCCATCAGTGCTGCCGGGACCCAACCTATCGGGGAGCAGTACTTC

clone size: NA
CDR3 length: 14
V gene: TRBV28
J gene: TRBJ2-7
D gene: NA
CDR3 protein: CASYSHGRRYEQYF
CDR3 DNA: TGTGCCAGCTACTCTCACGGCCGGCGCTACGAGCAGTACTTC

clone size: NA
CDR3 length: 12
V gene: TRBV29-1
J gene: TRBJ2-1
D gene: NA
CDR3 protein: CSVERGYNEQFF
CDR3 DNA: TGCAGCGTTGAAAGAGGGTACAATGAGCAGTTCTTC

clone size: few
CDR3 length: 16
V gene: TRBV23-1
J gene: TRBJ2-7
D gene: TRBD2
CDR3 protein: CASSQGSTSGVYEQYF
CDR3 DNA: TGCGCCAGCAGTCAGGGTTCGACTAGCGGGGTTTACGAGCAGTACTTC